Listed here are 4 T cell receptor beta chains from one sample, sequenced in a study of Tregs in tolerant kidney transplant recipients. Produced via immunoSEQ multiplex PCR; TCRdb's table is partial and in-frame only. The table includes about 90,000 clones, approximately 94% detected once. Mixed chimerism was transient after nonmyeloablative marrow transplants from related graft donors. Sequenced material: CD4+ T cells from blood (PBMCs), taken 12 months after the transplant. Source of these receptors: a human patient who received a combined kidney and bone marrow transplant. Part of the T cell pool may stem from the graft donor.

The gene calls are TRBV25-1 and TRBJ2-2; 7 bases align to TRBD1. CDR1 and CDR2 from the germline V gene are MGHDK and SYGVNS. The trim removed 6 bases at V and 0 bases at J, leaving 1 base unmatched. The CDR3 is 14 amino acids. CDR3 sequence: CASRGQPNTGELFF. The CDR3, as DNA: TGTGCCAGCAGGGGACAGCCGAACACCGGGGAGCTGTTTTTT.

J is TRBJ1-2 and V is TRBV7-8; 8 nucleotides align to TRBD1. CDR1 is SGHVS, CDR2 FQNEAQ, per germline. V trimming: 5 bases; J trimming: 5 bases; junction bases outside the gene matches: 7. The CDR3 is 14 residues long. CDR3 sequence reads: CASSLDRGRYGYTF. The DNA for the CDR3 is TGTGCCAGCAGCCTAGACAGGGGCCGATATGGCTACACCTTC.

The chain uses TRBV7-2 and TRBJ1-1; 9 nucleotides align to TRBD1. J was trimmed by 1 base and V by 5 bases; bases with no gene match: 8. CDR1 and CDR2 (germline): SGHTA, FQGNSA. The CDR3 is 16 residues long. The CDR3 is CASSPNRDRENTEAFF. CDR3 DNA sequence: TGTGCCAGCAGCCCAAACCGGGACAGGGAGAACACTGAAGCTTTCTTT.

The CDR3 DNA reads TGTGCCATCAGCGAGAGCGGGGTTCCTGAGACCCAGTACTTC. It specifies CAISESGVPETQYF. The chain combines TRBV10-3 with TRBJ2-5; 7 nucleotides agree with TRBD2. This CDR3 is built from 14 residues. CDR1 and CDR2 from the germline V gene are ENHRY and SYGVKD. Trimming removed 6 bases from V and 5 bases from J; junction bases left unmatched: 9.